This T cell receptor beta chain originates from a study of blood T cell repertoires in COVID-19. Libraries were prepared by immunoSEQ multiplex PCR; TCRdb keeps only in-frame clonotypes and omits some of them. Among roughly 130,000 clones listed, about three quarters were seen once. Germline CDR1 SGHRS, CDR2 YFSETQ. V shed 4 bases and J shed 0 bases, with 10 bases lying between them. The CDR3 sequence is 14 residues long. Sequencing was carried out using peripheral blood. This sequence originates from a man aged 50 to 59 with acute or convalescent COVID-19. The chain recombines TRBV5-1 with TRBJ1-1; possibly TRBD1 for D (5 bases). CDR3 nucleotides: TGCGCCAGCAGCGGGGACTTTTTGAACACTGAAGCTTTCTTT. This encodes CASSGDFLNTEAFF.